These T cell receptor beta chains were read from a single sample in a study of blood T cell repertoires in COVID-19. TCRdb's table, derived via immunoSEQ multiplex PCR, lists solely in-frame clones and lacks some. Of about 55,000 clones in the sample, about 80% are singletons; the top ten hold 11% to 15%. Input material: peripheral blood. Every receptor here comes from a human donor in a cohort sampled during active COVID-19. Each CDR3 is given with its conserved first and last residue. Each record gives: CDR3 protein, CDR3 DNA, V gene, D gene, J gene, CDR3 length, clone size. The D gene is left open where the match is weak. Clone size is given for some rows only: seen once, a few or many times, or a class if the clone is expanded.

CDR3 protein: CASSPRTSGTSTDTQYF
CDR3 DNA: TGTGCCAGCAGCCCCAGGACTAGCGGGACTAGCACAGATACGCAGTATTTT
V gene: TRBV11-3
D gene: TRBD2
J gene: TRBJ2-3
CDR3 length: 17
clone size: NA

CDR3 protein: CASRLTGYNYGYTF
CDR3 DNA: TGTGCCAGCCGCTTGACAGGGTACAACTATGGCTACACCTTC
V gene: TRBV6-5
D gene: TRBD1
J gene: TRBJ1-2
CDR3 length: 14
clone size: few

CDR3 protein: CASSVSQVTEAFF
CDR3 DNA: TGTGCCAGCAGCGTATCCCAGGTGACTGAAGCTTTCTTT
V gene: TRBV9
D gene: NA
J gene: TRBJ1-1
CDR3 length: 13
clone size: NA

CDR3 protein: CSVETFYEQYF
CDR3 DNA: TGCAGCGTTGAGACTTTCTACGAGCAGTACTTC
V gene: TRBV29-1
D gene: NA
J gene: TRBJ2-7
CDR3 length: 11
clone size: NA

CDR3 protein: CASSLFKLRMETQYF
CDR3 DNA: TGTGCCAGCAGCTTGTTTAAACTGCGTATGGAGACCCAGTACTTC
V gene: TRBV7-2
D gene: NA
J gene: TRBJ2-5
CDR3 length: 15
clone size: NA

CDR3 protein: CASSLRMSSYNEQFF
CDR3 DNA: TGTGCCAGCAGCCTGAGGATGAGCTCCTACAATGAGCAGTTCTTC
V gene: TRBV7-6
D gene: NA
J gene: TRBJ2-1
CDR3 length: 15
clone size: NA

CDR3 protein: CASSESPDRGGTEAFF
CDR3 DNA: TGTGCCAGCAGCGAGTCACCCGACAGGGGGGGGACTGAAGCTTTCTTT
V gene: TRBV7-2
D gene: TRBD1
J gene: TRBJ1-1
CDR3 length: 16
clone size: NA

CDR3 protein: CASSRLGTVYGYTF
CDR3 DNA: TGTGCCAGCTCACGTTTAGGGACTGTCTATGGCTACACCTTC
V gene: TRBV18
D gene: NA
J gene: TRBJ1-2
CDR3 length: 14
clone size: once

CDR3 protein: CSVAGTAERMNTEAFF
CDR3 DNA: TGCAGCGTCGCCGGGACAGCTGAGAGGATGAACACTGAAGCTTTCTTT
V gene: TRBV29-1
D gene: TRBD1
J gene: TRBJ1-1
CDR3 length: 16
clone size: NA

CDR3 protein: CAISDLDGAPGGQYF
CDR3 DNA: TGTGCCATCAGTGACCTTGACGGAGCCCCCGGGGGCCAGTACTTC
V gene: TRBV10-3
D gene: NA
J gene: TRBJ2-5
CDR3 length: 15
clone size: once

CDR3 protein: CASSLNPGQPYEQYF
CDR3 DNA: TGTGCCAGCAGCCTTAATCCCGGACAGCCCTACGAGCAGTACTTC
V gene: TRBV7-6
D gene: NA
J gene: TRBJ2-7
CDR3 length: 15
clone size: NA

CDR3 protein: CASSQIGEGANVLTF
CDR3 DNA: TGTGCCAGCAGCCAAATCGGGGAGGGGGCCAACGTCCTGACTTTC
V gene: TRBV6-5
D gene: NA
J gene: TRBJ2-6
CDR3 length: 15
clone size: NA

CDR3 protein: CASRRPGLSYNEQFF
CDR3 DNA: TGTGCCAGCAGACGTCCGGGACTTTCATACAATGAGCAGTTCTTC
V gene: TRBV11-2
D gene: NA
J gene: TRBJ2-1
CDR3 length: 15
clone size: NA

CDR3 protein: CATTPSLADNEQFF
CDR3 DNA: TGTGCCACGACCCCCAGTCTAGCGGACAATGAGCAGTTCTTC
V gene: TRBV10-3
D gene: TRBD2
J gene: TRBJ2-1
CDR3 length: 14
clone size: NA

CDR3 protein: CASSHSGSYEQYF
CDR3 DNA: TGTGCCAGCAGTCATAGCGGTTCCTACGAGCAGTACTTC
V gene: TRBV27
D gene: NA
J gene: TRBJ2-7
CDR3 length: 13
clone size: NA

CDR3 protein: CASSLFRNTEAFF
CDR3 DNA: TGTGCCAGCAGTTTGTTCAGGAACACTGAAGCTTTCTTT
V gene: TRBV27
D gene: NA
J gene: TRBJ1-1
CDR3 length: 13
clone size: NA

CDR3 protein: CASSPAAGVEQYF
CDR3 DNA: TGTGCCAGCAGCCCAGCAGCGGGGGTCGAGCAGTACTTC
V gene: TRBV5-4
D gene: TRBD2
J gene: TRBJ2-7
CDR3 length: 13
clone size: NA

CDR3 protein: CASSPLGAGDTEAFF
CDR3 DNA: TGTGCCAGCAGTCCCCTGGGGGCTGGGGACACTGAAGCTTTCTTT
V gene: TRBV28
D gene: NA
J gene: TRBJ1-1
CDR3 length: 15
clone size: NA

CDR3 protein: CASSLGGVNEQFF
CDR3 DNA: TGTGCCAGCAGCTTGGGGGGAGTTAATGAGCAGTTCTTC
V gene: TRBV5-4
D gene: NA
J gene: TRBJ2-1
CDR3 length: 13
clone size: NA

CDR3 protein: CASSSPRDSRFYGYTF
CDR3 DNA: TGTGCCAGTAGTTCCCCGCGGGACAGTAGATTCTATGGCTACACCTTC
V gene: TRBV19
D gene: TRBD1
J gene: TRBJ1-2
CDR3 length: 16
clone size: once

CDR3 protein: CASSQVWTRQGTQYF
CDR3 DNA: TGTGCCAGCAGCCAAGTTTGGACTAGGCAAGGGACCCAGTACTTC
V gene: TRBV3-1/TRBV3-2
D gene: TRBD2
J gene: TRBJ2-5
CDR3 length: 15
clone size: NA

CDR3 protein: CASSVVLGGRAYEQFF
CDR3 DNA: TGTGCCAGCAGCGTGGTTCTGGGCGGGAGAGCGTATGAGCAGTTCTTC
V gene: TRBV9
D gene: TRBD2
J gene: TRBJ2-1
CDR3 length: 16
clone size: NA

CDR3 protein: CASSYLPLQGNTEAFF
CDR3 DNA: TGTGCCAGCAGTTACTTACCACTACAGGGGAACACTGAAGCTTTCTTT
V gene: TRBV6-6
D gene: NA
J gene: TRBJ1-1
CDR3 length: 16
clone size: NA

CDR3 protein: CASSLERGDYTGELFF
CDR3 DNA: TGTGCCAGCAGCTTGGAGCGGGGGGACTACACCGGGGAGCTGTTTTTT
V gene: TRBV5-4
D gene: TRBD2
J gene: TRBJ2-2
CDR3 length: 16
clone size: once

CDR3 protein: CASSPSNSGGAWNIQYF
CDR3 DNA: TGCGCCAGCAGCCCGAGCAATAGCGGGGGGGCTTGGAACATTCAGTACTTC
V gene: TRBV4-3
D gene: TRBD2
J gene: TRBJ2-4
CDR3 length: 17
clone size: NA

CDR3 protein: CASSSKRGDNEKLFF
CDR3 DNA: TGTGCCAGCAGCAGCAAACGGGGAGATAATGAAAAACTGTTTTTT
V gene: TRBV27
D gene: NA
J gene: TRBJ1-4
CDR3 length: 15
clone size: NA

CDR3 protein: CASKEGRGKNYGYTF
CDR3 DNA: TGTGCCAGTAAAGAAGGGAGGGGTAAGAACTATGGCTACACCTTC
V gene: TRBV19
D gene: NA
J gene: TRBJ1-2
CDR3 length: 15
clone size: once